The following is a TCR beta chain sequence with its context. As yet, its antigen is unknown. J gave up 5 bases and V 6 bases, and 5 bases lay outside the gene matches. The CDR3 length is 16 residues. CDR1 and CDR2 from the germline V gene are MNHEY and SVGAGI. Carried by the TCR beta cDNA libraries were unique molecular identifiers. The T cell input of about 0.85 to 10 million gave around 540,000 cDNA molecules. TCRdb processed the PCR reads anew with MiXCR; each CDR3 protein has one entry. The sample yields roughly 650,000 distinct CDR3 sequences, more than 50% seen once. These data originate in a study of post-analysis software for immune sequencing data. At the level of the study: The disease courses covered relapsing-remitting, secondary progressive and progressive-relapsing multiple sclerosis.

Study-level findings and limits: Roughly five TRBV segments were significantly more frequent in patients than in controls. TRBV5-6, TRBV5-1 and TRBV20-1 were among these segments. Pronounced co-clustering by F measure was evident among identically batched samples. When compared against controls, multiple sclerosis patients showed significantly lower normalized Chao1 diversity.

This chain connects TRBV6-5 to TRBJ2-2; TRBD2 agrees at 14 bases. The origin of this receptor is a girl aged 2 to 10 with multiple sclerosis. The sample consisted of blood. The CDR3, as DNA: TGTGCCAGCAGGGGACTAGCGGGGGCGAGTACCGGGGAGCTGTTTTTT. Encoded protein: CASRGLAGASTGELFF.